One T cell receptor beta chain is described in this entry. Its antigen is still unknown. There are no base qualities to consult, and no much larger clone falls within one base. This sample is part of a study of long-term antiretroviral therapy in people with HIV (dated by TCRdb to 2022 to 2024). With respect to the entire study: The earliest samples were collected roughly a decade before the 2015 WHO recommendation for immediate ART, at a time when ART was usually postponed until CD4 counts fell. Among the 30 or so participants with HIV, around 10 were female. Whether ART initiation and durable HIV suppression were associated with changes in peripheral blood TRB repertoire composition and diversity was tested in a retrospective serial study. Test extractions of a monoclonal T-cell line alongside a few dozen polyclonal samples showed no cross-contamination during QIAcube processing. From some 30 adults with confirmed HIV infection, the cohort provided 192 cryopreserved PBMC samples, gathered serially across a mean of approximately six years (range 1-12).

Sequencing of the TRB variable region was done with the immunoSEQ hsTCRB v3.0 assay at survey level resolution. A depth of roughly 35,000-55,000 T-cell genomes per sample was targeted for TRB sequencing. An Illumina MiSeq with a v3 150-cycle kit was used to sequence the pooled TRB libraries. In the authors' own workflow: Repertoire analysis was run in R within a reproducible Nextflow workflow that covered QC, data transformation and analysis. LymphoSeq2, an R package for exploring AIRR-Seq data, was used to implement the custom analyses. Four samples yielding fewer than 5000 total TRB sequences were excluded, leaving around 190 analyzed HIV repertoires. Among the approximately 190 retained HIV repertoires, more than 55 were collected before ART initiation and 129 after ART initiation. Repertoires were downsampled to 5000 TRB nucleotide sequences, and summary statistics were averaged over 100 downsampling iterations. The analysis kept only TRB sequences whose CDR3 regions were at least seven amino acids long. Diversity was assessed using a clonality score derived from Shannon entropy and using the Gini coefficient. Repertoire networks linked the top 5000 CDR3 amino acid sequences whenever two sequences differed by an edit distance of one. Antigen specificity groups and MHC restriction were predicted for TRB CDR3 amino acid sequences with GLIPH2. CDR3 amino acid sequences were matched against VDJdb and McPAS-TCR to flag known CMV, EBV, HIV or tissue antigen associations. Pre-ART, post-ART and control groups were compared with Wilcoxon signed-rank tests and Holm-Bonferroni correction. TCRdb stores this immuneACCESS table with in-frame sequences only. Part of the clones is absent; in the studies checked, under half of the shortfall reflects unresolved V genes, and no reason is known for the rest. V and J calls plus clone size are reproduced from that table; the DNA served to infer D and trimming. The sample contains roughly 18,000 clones, approximately 90% of them found a single time. The top ten clones comprise around 13% of the sample.

Results the study describes overall, beyond this receptor: The samples span the years 2004 to 2017, and the ART regimens used may be less effective than current regimens. Limited PBMC availability meant only the TCR beta chain was sequenced, without alpha chain pairing. Because cell numbers in pre-ART samples were limited, unsorted PBMC were profiled instead of sorted CD4+ and CD8+ T cells. Inferences about post-ART repertoire changes were limited because no data were available on ART adherence, viral resistance or therapy changes. At every time point, the repertoire was dominated by expanded TRB clones first identified before ART initiation, although this dominance fluctuated and, in many PLHIV, declined after ART. Starting ART was linked to a significant rise in TRB diversity, yet even after long-term ART the diversity remained significantly lower than in transplant donor controls. Narrower CDR3 length ranges were observed in HIV repertoires than in controls, and an antigen-experienced repertoire with only a slight naive shift after ART was suggested by the network structure.

Trimmed from V: 6 bases; trimmed from J: 1 base; junction bases lacking a gene match: 6. CDR1 and CDR2, looked up from the germline V gene, are SGHDT and YYEEEE. The CDR3 covers 15 residues, taking in both the cysteine and the phenylalanine. The retained sequence is limited to the CDR3, 45 bases, with the frame set at the first base. Inclusion was restricted to participants for whom at least one PBMC sample before ART initiation and at least two post-ART samples were available. Treatment was received in the United States of America by all participants with HIV. Before DNA extraction, cryopreserved samples of about 0.95-10 million PBMC were thawed and then washed. At the time of the earliest PBMC sample, participants with HIV were aged between about 20 and 54 years. PBMC samples from each participant spanned 1-4 timepoints before ART initiation and 2-8 timepoints after ART initiation, with a median of 7 samples. Serial HIV viral load, CD4+ T-cell count, ART history and demographic data were obtained for every participant. Using a Qiagen kit on a QIAcube, genomic DNA was extracted from unsorted PBMC, with samples processed in batches of 12.

This clonotype was sampled from a woman between 40 and 55 years old with HIV. The V gene is TRBV5-6 and the J gene is TRBJ2-1, with 8 bases matching TRBD1. The sequenced sample was unsorted PBMCs, obtained 0.6 years after starting antiretroviral therapy. In nucleotides, the sequence is TGTGCCAGCACCCTCGACAGGGGTTCCTACAATGAGCAGTTCTTC. This encodes CASTLDRGSYNEQFF.